Detailed here is one TCR beta chain. Its antigen remains unknown. Germline trimming cut 7 bases from V and 2 bases from J; bases unmatched to any gene: 4. CDR3 length: 14 amino acids. Germline V CDR1 and CDR2: GTSNPN, SVGIG (reference sequence). This record comes from a study of OX40 agonist ivuxolimab in advanced cancers. Assay used: immunoSEQ multiplex PCR; TCRdb lists only in-frame clones, some missing. The sample holds about 87,000 clones, approximately 87% seen once. Autoimmune disease history or systemic immunosuppression excluded patients. Study conclusions and caveats: Researchers did not determine the expanded peripheral T cells' antigen specificity. Both blood CD4+ and CD8+ T cells showed clonal growth by week 6 at 0.1 to 3.0 mg/kg.

Sequenced here: CD4+ or CD8+ T cells sorted from blood, sampled in a trial of the OX40 agonist ivuxolimab. The TCR sequence derives from an adult with an advanced solid tumor such as melanoma, head and neck, liver or kidney cancer. V is TRBV30 and J is TRBJ2-3; 12 nucleotides agree with TRBD2. CDR3 protein: CASRLAGATDTQYF. Here the CDR3 DNA reads TGTGCCTCGCGACTAGCGGGAGCCACAGATACGCAGTATTTT.